This T cell receptor (beta chain) was documented in a study of spatial heterogeneity in lung cancer. Study conclusions and caveats: Resection saw ubiquitous expanded tumor TCRs appear in blood more than follow-up did.

CDR3 length: 16 amino acids. Germline trimming cut 8 bases from V and 0 bases from J; bases unmatched to any gene: 12. CDR1 is WSHSY, CDR2 SAAADI, per germline. In this sample, this clonotype turned up many times. Its antigen is not known. Every molecule of TCR cDNA had its own unique molecular identifier. MiXCR was run by TCRdb on the 5' RACE reads, yielding one entry per CDR3 protein. Of 40,000 or so distinct CDR3 sequences in the sample, 5% to 6.5% are singletons; the top ten hold around 25%. Time point given: sample taken at primary tumor resection. The sequenced material consisted of unsorted whole RNA from tumor, nontumor lung or frozen PBMC.

J is TRBJ2-5 and V is TRBV10-2, with 7 nucleotides matching TRBD1. The clonotype comes from a female donor with early-stage non-small cell lung cancer. This sample comprised PBMCs, obtained at surgery. The CDR3 sequence is CASGHRGQLYQETQYF. DNA for the CDR3: TGCGCCAGCGGACACAGGGGACAGCTATACCAAGAGACCCAGTACTTC.